These T cell receptor beta chains were read from a single sample in a study of CXCR4 blockade with PD-1 therapy in pancreatic cancer. This table comes from immunoSEQ multiplex PCR, and its TCRdb copy is limited to in-frame clones, with some not included. The sample consists of around 5,200 clones, approximately 48% of them appearing once. The sequencing input was tumor tissue. These TCRs come from a human donor with pancreatic ductal adenocarcinoma. Each CDR3 is given with its conserved first and last residue. Each record gives: CDR3 length, clone size, V gene, J gene, CDR3 protein. Size is omitted from some rows. Given values are once, few, many or a class for expanded clones.

length: 13
size: .
V: TRBV30
J: TRBJ1-2
CDR3: CAWQSGTANGYTF

length: 14
size: once
V: TRBV18
J: TRBJ2-2
CDR3: CASSPPTLAGELFF

length: 16
size: .
V: TRBV7-7
J: TRBJ2-1
CDR3: CASSSKTSGRNIEQFF

length: 14
size: .
V: TRBV19
J: TRBJ1-2
CDR3: CASSINPGGTGYTF

length: 14
size: .
V: TRBV6-7
J: TRBJ2-3
CDR3: CASSRTRLTDTQYF

length: 15
size: few
V: TRBV30
J: TRBJ2-7
CDR3: CAWDNPGLGSYEQYF

length: 15
size: .
V: TRBV19
J: TRBJ1-2
CDR3: CASSLGQLLNYGYTF

length: 12
size: .
V: TRBV30
J: TRBJ1-5
CDR3: CAWSIFNQPQHF

length: 15
size: .
V: TRBV19
J: TRBJ2-2
CDR3: CASSIGGSTTGELFF

length: 16
size: .
V: TRBV7-5
J: TRBJ2-2
CDR3: CASSLTSGTNTGELFF

length: 11
size: .
V: TRBV19
J: TRBJ1-1
CDR3: CASSTETEAFF

length: 15
size: .
V: TRBV28
J: TRBJ2-5
CDR3: CASSSSGRAWETQYF

length: 13
size: many
V: TRBV6-4
J: TRBJ1-5
CDR3: CASSWDSNQPQHF

length: 12
size: .
V: TRBV29-1
J: TRBJ1-3
CDR3: CSVEGQGDTIYF

length: 14
size: .
V: TRBV9
J: TRBJ2-3
CDR3: CASSVEQRTDTQYF

length: 16
size: .
V: TRBV15
J: TRBJ2-7
CDR3: CATSRVGRGLYYEQYF

length: 17
size: .
V: TRBV7-1
J: TRBJ2-1
CDR3: CASSPRLAGSSYNEQFF

length: 15
size: .
V: TRBV19
J: TRBJ2-3
CDR3: CASSIRRQSTDTQYF

length: 17
size: few
V: TRBV5-1
J: TRBJ2-2
CDR3: CASSLVHGGKDTGELFF

length: 14
size: few
V: TRBV9
J: TRBJ1-1
CDR3: CARSSISLGAEAFF

length: 17
size: .
V: TRBV28
J: TRBJ1-1
CDR3: CASSFPAFPGSNTEAFF

length: 12
size: few
V: TRBV10-3
J: TRBJ2-7
CDR3: CAISETPYEQYF

length: 13
size: .
V: TRBV25-1
J: TRBJ1-2
CDR3: CASSETVNYGYTF

length: 13
size: once
V: TRBV19
J: TRBJ1-1
CDR3: CASRGKGGTEAFF

length: 17
size: .
V: TRBV6-8
J: TRBJ2-5
CDR3: CASSVSGTRWGQETQYF

length: 15
size: .
V: TRBV28
J: TRBJ1-5
CDR3: CASSDPSGGHQPQHF

length: 16
size: few
V: TRBV11-3
J: TRBJ2-1
CDR3: CASSLPPGLAYNEQFF

length: 16
size: few
V: TRBV12-1
J: TRBJ2-5
CDR3: CASSLGQGLNQETQYF

length: 12
size: .
V: TRBV30
J: TRBJ1-4
CDR3: CAWSVIREKLFF

length: 14
size: few
V: TRBV9
J: TRBJ2-3
CDR3: CASSVNTDTDTQYF

length: 14
size: .
V: TRBV12-5
J: TRBJ2-1
CDR3: CASGLGQTYNEQFF

length: 15
size: .
V: TRBV19
J: TRBJ1-5
CDR3: CASSIPGRDNQPQHF

length: 14
size: few
V: TRBV6-8
J: TRBJ1-4
CDR3: CASSPGTGYGKLFF

length: 15
size: few
V: TRBV18
J: TRBJ2-7
CDR3: CASSPPRDRSYEQYF

length: 12
size: few
V: TRBV9
J: TRBJ2-7
CDR3: CASSEGSYEQYF

length: 15
size: few
V: TRBV7-5
J: TRBJ1-3
CDR3: CASSHSASSGNTIYF

length: 13
size: .
V: TRBV19
J: TRBJ2-7
CDR3: CASSIREDYEQYF

length: 15
size: few
V: TRBV6-8
J: TRBJ2-5
CDR3: CASRYGQGTFETQYF

length: 15
size: .
V: TRBV18
J: TRBJ1-4
CDR3: CASSPRITETEKLFF

length: 14
size: .
V: TRBV18
J: TRBJ2-5
CDR3: CASSPRQGLETQYF

length: 16
size: .
V: TRBV19
J: TRBJ1-4
CDR3: CASSMRRGMTGEKLFF

length: 16
size: .
V: TRBV30
J: TRBJ1-1
CDR3: CAWSLPRGYMNTEAFF

length: 14
size: .
V: TRBV25-1
J: TRBJ1-5
CDR3: CASSAKGSSQPQHF

length: 13
size: few
V: TRBV6-8
J: TRBJ1-2
CDR3: CASSATGGYGYTF

length: 17
size: few
V: TRBV6-7
J: TRBJ2-2
CDR3: CASSYGGSSGSAGELFF

length: 14
size: .
V: TRBV19
J: TRBJ1-2
CDR3: CASSIGGPGGFNTF